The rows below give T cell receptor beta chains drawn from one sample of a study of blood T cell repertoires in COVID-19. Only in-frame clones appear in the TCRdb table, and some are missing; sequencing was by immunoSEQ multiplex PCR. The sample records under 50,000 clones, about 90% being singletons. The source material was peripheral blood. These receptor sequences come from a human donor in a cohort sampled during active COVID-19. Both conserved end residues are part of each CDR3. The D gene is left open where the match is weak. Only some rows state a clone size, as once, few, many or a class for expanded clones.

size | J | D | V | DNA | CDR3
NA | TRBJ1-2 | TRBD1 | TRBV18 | TGTGCCAGCGATAAACCGGGACAGGGTGGTTGGACCTTC | CASDKPGQGGWTF
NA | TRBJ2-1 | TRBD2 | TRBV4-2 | TGTGCCAGCAGCCACCCCGCCGGGACTAGCGGGACGACCAGCCTCTACAATGAGCAGTTCTTC | CASSHPAGTSGTTSLYNEQFF
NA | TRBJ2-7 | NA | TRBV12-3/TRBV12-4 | TGTGCCAGCTCGGTCCGGGTCCTCTACGAGCAGTACTTC | CASSVRVLYEQYF
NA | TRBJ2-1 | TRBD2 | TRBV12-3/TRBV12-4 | TGTGCCAGCAGTTTTCGGGAGGATGAGCAGTTCTTC | CASSFREDEQFF
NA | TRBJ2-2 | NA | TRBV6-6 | TGTGCCAGCAGTTATAGACGGGACACCGGGGAGCTGTTTTTT | CASSYRRDTGELFF
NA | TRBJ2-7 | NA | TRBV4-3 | TGCGCCAGCAGCCAAGGGTCATCCAGACGACAGGTCTACGAGCAGTACTTC | CASSQGSSRRQVYEQYF
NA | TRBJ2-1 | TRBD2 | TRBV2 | TGTGCCAGCAGTTGGCTAGCGGGGGGAACGTACAATGAGCAGTTCTTC | CASSWLAGGTYNEQFF
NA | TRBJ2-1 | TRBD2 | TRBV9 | TGTGCCAGCAGCGTAGGTGGACTAGCGTTTTATGAGCAGTTCTTC | CASSVGGLAFYEQFF
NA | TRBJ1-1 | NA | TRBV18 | TGTGCCAGCTCACCCCCCCGGAACACTGAAGCTTTCTTT | CASSPPRNTEAFF
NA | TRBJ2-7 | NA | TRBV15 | TGTGCCACCAGCAGAGGCGAAGGGGCAACCTACGAGCAGTACTTC | CATSRGEGATYEQYF
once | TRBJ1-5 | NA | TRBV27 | TGTGCCAGCAGTTTCGGAGGGAAGCAGCCCCAGCATTTT | CASSFGGKQPQHF
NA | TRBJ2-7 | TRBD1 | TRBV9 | TGTGCCAGCAGCCCCCAACGCGGAGAGACAGGGGCTTACGAGCAGTACTTC | CASSPQRGETGAYEQYF
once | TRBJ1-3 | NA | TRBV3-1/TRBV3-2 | TGTGCCAGCAGCCGTCTACTGAACTCTGGAAACACCATATATTTT | CASSRLLNSGNTIYF
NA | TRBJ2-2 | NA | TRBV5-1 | TGCGCCAGCAGCAAAGACATAACCGGGGAGCTGTTTTTT | CASSKDITGELFF
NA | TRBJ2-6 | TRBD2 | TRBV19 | TGTGCCAGTATCCTCCGTGAGCGGGGGGGCTCTGGGGCCAACGTCCTGACTTTC | CASILRERGGSGANVLTF
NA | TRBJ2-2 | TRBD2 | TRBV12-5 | TGTGCTAGTCGGTTAGCGGGGCGCACCGGGGAGCTGTTTTTT | CASRLAGRTGELFF
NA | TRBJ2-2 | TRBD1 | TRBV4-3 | TGCGCCAGCAGCCAACCATCGGACAGGGCATGGGGCACCGGGGAGCTGTTTTTT | CASSQPSDRAWGTGELFF
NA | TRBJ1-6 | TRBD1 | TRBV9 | TGTGCCAGCAGCGCCGGGACAGCCTATAATTCACCCCTCCACTTT | CASSAGTAYNSPLHF
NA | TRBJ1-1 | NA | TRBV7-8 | TGTGCCAGCAGCTTAGATTCGGTGGCTTTCTTT | CASSLDSVAFF
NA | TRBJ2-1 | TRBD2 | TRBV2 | TGTGCCAGCAGGAGCGGGAGGGCCGGCAATGAGCAGTTCTTC | CASRSGRAGNEQFF
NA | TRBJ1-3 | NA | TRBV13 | TGTGCCAGCAGCCCCAGGGTCGGAAACACCATATATTTT | CASSPRVGNTIYF
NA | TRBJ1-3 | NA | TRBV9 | TGTGCCAGCAGCGTAACGACAGGAAGCTCTGGAAACACCATATATTTT | CASSVTTGSSGNTIYF
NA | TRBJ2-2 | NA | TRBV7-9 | TGTGCCTTGGGCGAGTCCAACACCGGGGAGCTGTTTTTT | CALGESNTGELFF
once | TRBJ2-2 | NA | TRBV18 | TGTGCCAGCTCACAGAGCCTATCGAACACCGGGGAGCTATTTTTT | CASSQSLSNTGELFF
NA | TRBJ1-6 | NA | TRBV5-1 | TGCGCCAGCAGCCTGGGGCAGTTTAATAATTCACCCCTCCACTTT | CASSLGQFNNSPLHF
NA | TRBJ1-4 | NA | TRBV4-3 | TGCGCCAGCAGCCAAGATACCAGGGAAAAACTGTTTTTT | CASSQDTREKLFF
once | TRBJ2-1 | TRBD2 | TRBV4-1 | TGCGCCAGCAGCCCCGGGTTGGGCGGGGGGGCCGGTGAGCAGTTCTTC | CASSPGLGGGAGEQFF
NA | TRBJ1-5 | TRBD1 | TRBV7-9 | TGTGCCAGCAGCTGGGGACAGGGCCTCCTAACGAATCAGCCCCAGCATTTT | CASSWGQGLLTNQPQHF
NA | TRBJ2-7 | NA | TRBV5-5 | TGTGCCAGCAGCTTGGAGCAGGGATCCTACGAGCAGTACTTC | CASSLEQGSYEQYF
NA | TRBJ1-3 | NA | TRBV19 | TGTGCCAGTAGTATGGGTCAGGCCTCTGGAAACACCATATATTTT | CASSMGQASGNTIYF
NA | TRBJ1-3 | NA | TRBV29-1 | TGCAGCGTTGGGGAGTCCTGGAATGGAAACACCATATATTTT | CSVGESWNGNTIYF
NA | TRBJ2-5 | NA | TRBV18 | TGTGCCAGCTCAACTGCGGAGACCCAGTACTTC | CASSTAETQYF
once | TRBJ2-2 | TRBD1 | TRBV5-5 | TGTGCCAGCAGCTACACAGGGGGACAGGTCCGGGAGCTGTTTTTT | CASSYTGGQVRELFF